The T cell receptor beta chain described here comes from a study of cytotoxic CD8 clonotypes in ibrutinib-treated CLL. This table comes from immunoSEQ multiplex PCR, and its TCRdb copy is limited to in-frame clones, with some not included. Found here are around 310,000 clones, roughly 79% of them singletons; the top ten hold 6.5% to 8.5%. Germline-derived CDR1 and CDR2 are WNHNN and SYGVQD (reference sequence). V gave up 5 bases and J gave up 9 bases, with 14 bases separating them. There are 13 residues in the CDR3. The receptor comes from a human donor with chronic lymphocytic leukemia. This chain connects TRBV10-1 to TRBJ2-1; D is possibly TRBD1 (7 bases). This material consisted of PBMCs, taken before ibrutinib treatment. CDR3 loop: CASSTYRGGEQFF. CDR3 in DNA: TGCGCCAGCAGTACCTACAGGGGAGGTGAGCAGTTCTTC.